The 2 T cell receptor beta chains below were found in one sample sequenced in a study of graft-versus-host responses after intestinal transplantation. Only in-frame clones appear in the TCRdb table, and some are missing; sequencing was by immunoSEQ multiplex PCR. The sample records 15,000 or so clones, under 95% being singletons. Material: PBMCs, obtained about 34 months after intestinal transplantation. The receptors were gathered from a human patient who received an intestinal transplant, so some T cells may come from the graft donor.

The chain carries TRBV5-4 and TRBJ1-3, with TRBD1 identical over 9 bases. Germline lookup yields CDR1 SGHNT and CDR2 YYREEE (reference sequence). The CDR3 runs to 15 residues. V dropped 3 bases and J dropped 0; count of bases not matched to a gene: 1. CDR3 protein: CASSSDRGSGNTIYF. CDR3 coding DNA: TGTGCCAGCAGCTCGGACAGGGGCTCTGGAAACACCATATATTTT.

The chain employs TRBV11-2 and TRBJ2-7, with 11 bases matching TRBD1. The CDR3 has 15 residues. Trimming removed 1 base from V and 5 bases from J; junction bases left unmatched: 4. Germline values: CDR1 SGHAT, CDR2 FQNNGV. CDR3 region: CASSLAGQGEDEQYF. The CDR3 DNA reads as TGTGCCAGCAGCTTAGCGGGACAGGGGGAGGACGAGCAGTACTTC.